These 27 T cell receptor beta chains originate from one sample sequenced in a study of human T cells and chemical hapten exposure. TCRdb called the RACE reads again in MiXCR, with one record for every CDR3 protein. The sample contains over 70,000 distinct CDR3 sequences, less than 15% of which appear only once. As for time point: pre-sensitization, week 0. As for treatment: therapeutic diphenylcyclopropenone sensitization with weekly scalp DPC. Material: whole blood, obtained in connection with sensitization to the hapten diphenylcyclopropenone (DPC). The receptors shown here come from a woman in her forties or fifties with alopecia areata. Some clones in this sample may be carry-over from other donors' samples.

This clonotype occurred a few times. The CDR3 DNA reads TGTGCCAGCAGCTTGGGTAGCGGTTCTTCCTACGAGCAGTACTTC. Translated: CASSLGSGSSYEQYF. The rearrangement joins TRBV13 to TRBJ2-7; a weak D match, TRBD2 (6 bases). V shed 3 bases and J shed 1 base, with 13 bases lying between them. In germline, CDR1 is PRHDT, CDR2 FYEKMQ (reference sequence). The CDR3 is made up of 15 amino acids. The full variable domain, rest sourced from reference TRBV13 and TRBJ2-7, is AAGVIQSPRHLIKEKRETATLKCYPIPRHDTVYWYQQGPGQDPQFLISFYEKMQSDKGSIPDRFSAQQFSDYHSELNMSSLELGDSALYFCASSLGSGSSYEQYFGPGTRLTVT.

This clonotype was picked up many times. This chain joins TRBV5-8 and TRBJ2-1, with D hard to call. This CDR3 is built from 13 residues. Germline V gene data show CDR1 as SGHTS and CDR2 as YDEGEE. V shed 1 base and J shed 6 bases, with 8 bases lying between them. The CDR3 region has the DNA TGTGCCAGCAGCTTGAAATTTAGCAATGAGCAGTTCTTC. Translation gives CASSLKFSNEQFF. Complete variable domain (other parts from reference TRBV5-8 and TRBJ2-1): EAGVTQSPTHLIKTRGQQATLRCSPISGHTSVYWYQQALGLGLQFLLWYDEGEERNRGNFPPRFSGRQFPNYSSELNVNALELEDSALYLCASSLKFSNEQFFGPGTRLTVL.

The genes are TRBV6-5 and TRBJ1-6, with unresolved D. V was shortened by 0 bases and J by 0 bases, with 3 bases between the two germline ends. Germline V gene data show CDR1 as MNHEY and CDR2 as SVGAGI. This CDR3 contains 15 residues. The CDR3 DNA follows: TGTGCCAGCAGTTACTCCACCTCCTATAATTCACCCCTCCACTTT. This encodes CASSYSTSYNSPLHF.

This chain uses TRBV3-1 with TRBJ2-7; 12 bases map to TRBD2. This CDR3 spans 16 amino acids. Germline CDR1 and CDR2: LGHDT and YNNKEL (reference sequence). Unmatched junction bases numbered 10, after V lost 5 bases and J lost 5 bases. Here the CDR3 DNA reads TGTGCCAGCAGCAGCGGACTAGCGGGAAGAAAAAACGAGCAGTACTTC. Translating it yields CASSSGLAGRKNEQYF.

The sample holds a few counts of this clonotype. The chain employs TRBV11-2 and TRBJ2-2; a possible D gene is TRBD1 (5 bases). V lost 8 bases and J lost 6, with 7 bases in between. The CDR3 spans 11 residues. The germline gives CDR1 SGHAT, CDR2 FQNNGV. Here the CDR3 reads CASYRSGELFF. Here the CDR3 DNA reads TGTGCCAGCTACAGGTCCGGGGAGCTGTTTTTT.

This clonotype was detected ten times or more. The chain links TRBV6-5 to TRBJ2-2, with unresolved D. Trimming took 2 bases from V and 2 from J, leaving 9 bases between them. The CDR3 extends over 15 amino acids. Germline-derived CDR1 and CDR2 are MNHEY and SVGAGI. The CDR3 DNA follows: TGTGCCAGCAGTTACCGGCAGAGAAACACCGGGGAGCTGTTTTTT. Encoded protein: CASSYRQRNTGELFF.

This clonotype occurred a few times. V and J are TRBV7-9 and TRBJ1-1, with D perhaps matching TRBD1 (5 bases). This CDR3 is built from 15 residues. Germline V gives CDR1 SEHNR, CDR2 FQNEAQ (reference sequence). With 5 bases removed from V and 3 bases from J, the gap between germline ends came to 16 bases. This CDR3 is CASSPPGHWDTEAFF. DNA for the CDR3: TGTGCCAGCAGCCCCCCGGGGCATTGGGACACTGAAGCTTTCTTT. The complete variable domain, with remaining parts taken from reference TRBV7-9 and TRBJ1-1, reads DTGVSQNPRHKITKRGQNVTFRCDPISEHNRLYWYRQTLGQGPEFLTYFQNEAQLEKSRLLSDRFSAERPKGSFSTLEIQRTEQGDSAMYLCASSPPGHWDTEAFFGQGTRLTVV.

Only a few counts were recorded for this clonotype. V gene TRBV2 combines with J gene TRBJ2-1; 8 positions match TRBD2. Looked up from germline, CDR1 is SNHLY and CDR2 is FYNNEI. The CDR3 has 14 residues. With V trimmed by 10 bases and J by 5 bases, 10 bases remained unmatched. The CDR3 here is CATTGTRADNEQFF. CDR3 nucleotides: TGTGCCACCACCGGGACTAGAGCCGACAATGAGCAGTTCTTC.

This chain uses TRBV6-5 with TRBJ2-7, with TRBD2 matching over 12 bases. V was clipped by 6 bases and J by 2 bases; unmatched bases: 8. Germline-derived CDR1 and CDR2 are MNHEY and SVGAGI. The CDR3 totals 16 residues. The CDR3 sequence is CASRKTSGSVTYEQYF. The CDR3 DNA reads TGTGCCAGCAGAAAGACTAGCGGGAGTGTAACCTACGAGCAGTACTTC.

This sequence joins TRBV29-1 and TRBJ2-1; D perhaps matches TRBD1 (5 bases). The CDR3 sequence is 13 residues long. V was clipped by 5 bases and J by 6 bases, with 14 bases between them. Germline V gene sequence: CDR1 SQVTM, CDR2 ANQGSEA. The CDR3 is CSVSMTASNEQFF. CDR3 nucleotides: TGCAGCGTTTCTATGACAGCTAGCAATGAGCAGTTCTTC.

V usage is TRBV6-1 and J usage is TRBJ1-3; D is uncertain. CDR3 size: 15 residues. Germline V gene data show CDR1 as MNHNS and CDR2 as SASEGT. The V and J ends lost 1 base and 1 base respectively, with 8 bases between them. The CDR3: CASSEGAASGNTIYF. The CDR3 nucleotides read TGTGCCAGCAGTGAAGGGGCAGCGTCTGGAAACACCATATATTTT.

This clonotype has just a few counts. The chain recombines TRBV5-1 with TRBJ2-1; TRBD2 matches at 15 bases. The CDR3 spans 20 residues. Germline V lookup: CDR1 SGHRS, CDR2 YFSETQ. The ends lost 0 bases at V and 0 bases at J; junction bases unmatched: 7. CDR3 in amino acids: CASSLAGLAGGSSSYNEQFF. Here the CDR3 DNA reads TGCGCCAGCAGCTTGGCCGGACTAGCGGGAGGGTCGAGCTCCTACAATGAGCAGTTCTTC.

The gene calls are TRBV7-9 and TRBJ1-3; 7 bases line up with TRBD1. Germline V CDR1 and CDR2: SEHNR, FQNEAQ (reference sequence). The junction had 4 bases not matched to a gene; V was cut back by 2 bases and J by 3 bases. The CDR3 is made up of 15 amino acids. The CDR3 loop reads CASSLTGESGNTIYF. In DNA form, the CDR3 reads TGTGCCAGCAGCTTAACAGGGGAAAGTGGAAACACCATATATTTT.

The CDR3 region has the DNA TGTGCCAGCTCACCACCGTCCAATGAGCAGTTCTTC. Its protein is CASSPPSNEQFF. This chain uses TRBV18 with TRBJ2-1; the D is unclear. Trimming pared 0 bases from V and 6 bases from J, leaving 3 bases between. The CDR3 length is 12 residues. Per germline, CDR1 KGHSH and CDR2 LQKENI.

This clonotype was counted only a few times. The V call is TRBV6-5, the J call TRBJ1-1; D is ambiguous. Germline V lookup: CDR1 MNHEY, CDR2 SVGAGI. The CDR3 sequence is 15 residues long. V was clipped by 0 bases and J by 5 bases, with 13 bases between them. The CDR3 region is CASSYSPGSSTEAFF. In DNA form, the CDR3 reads TGTGCCAGCAGTTACTCCCCGGGTTCGAGTACTGAAGCTTTCTTT.

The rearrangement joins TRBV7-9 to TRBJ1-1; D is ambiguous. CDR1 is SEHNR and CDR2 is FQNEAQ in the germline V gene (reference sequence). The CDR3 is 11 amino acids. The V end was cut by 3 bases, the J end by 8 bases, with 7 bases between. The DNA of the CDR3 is TGTGCCAGCAGCTTCAGTATGGAAGCTTTCTTT. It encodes CASSFSMEAFF. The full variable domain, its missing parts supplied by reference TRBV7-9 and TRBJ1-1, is DTGVSQNPRHKITKRGQNVTFRCDPISEHNRLYWYRQTLGQGPEFLTYFQNEAQLEKSRLLSDRFSAERPKGSFSTLEIQRTEQGDSAMYLCASSFSMEAFFGQGTRLTVV.

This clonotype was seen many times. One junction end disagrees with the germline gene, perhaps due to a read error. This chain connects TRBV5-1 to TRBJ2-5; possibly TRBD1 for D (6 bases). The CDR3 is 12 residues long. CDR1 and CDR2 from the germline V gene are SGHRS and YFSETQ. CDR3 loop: CASSAAGAHTHF. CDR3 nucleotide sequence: TGCGCCAGCAGCGCGGCAGGGGCCCACACCCACTTC.

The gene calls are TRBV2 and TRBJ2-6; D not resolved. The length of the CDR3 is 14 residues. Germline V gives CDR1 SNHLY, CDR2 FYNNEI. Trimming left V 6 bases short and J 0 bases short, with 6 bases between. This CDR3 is CASRASSGANVLTF. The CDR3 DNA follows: TGTGCCAGCAGAGCTAGCTCTGGGGCCAACGTCCTGACTTTC.

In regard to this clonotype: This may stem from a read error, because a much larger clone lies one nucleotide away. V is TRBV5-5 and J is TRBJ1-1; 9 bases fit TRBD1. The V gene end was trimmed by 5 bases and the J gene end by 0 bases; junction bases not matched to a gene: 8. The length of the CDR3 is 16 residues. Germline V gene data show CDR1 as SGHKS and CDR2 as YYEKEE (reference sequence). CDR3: CASRIGQGSMNTEAFF. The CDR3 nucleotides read TGTGCCAGCAGGATCGGACAGGGGTCCATGAACACTGAAGCTTTCTTT.

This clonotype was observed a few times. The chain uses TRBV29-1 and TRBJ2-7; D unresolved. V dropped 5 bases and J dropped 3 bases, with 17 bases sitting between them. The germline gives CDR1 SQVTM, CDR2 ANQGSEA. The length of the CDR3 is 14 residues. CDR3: CSVNQGPLDYEQYF. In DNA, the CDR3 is TGCAGCGTTAACCAAGGGCCCCTGGACTACGAGCAGTACTTC.

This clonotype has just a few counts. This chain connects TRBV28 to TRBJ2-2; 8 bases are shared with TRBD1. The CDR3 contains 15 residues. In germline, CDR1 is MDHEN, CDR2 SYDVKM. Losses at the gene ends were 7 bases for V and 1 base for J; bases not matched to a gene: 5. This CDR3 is CASNTDRENTGELFF. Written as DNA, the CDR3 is TGTGCCAGCAATACGGACAGGGAGAACACCGGGGAGCTGTTTTTT.

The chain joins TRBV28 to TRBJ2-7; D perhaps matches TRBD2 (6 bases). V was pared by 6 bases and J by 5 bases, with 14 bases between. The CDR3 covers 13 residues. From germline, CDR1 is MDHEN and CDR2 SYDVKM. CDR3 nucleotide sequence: TGTGCCAGCAGCCTCTCTAGCGTCCACGAGCAGTACTTC. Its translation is CASSLSSVHEQYF.

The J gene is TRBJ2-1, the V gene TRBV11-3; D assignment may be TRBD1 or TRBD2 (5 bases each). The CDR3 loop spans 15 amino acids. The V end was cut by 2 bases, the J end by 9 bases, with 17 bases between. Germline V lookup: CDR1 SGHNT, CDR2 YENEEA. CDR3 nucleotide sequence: TGTGCCAGCAGCTTAATGTCATCAGGGAGAGGTGAGCAGTTCTTC. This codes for CASSLMSSGRGEQFF.

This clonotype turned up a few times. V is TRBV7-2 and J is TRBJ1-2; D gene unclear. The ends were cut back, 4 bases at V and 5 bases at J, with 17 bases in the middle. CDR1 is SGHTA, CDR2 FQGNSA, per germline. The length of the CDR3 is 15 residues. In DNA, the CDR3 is TGTGCCAGCAGCTCGATTCCCCCATCGGGTTATGGCTACACCTTC. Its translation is CASSSIPPSGYGYTF.

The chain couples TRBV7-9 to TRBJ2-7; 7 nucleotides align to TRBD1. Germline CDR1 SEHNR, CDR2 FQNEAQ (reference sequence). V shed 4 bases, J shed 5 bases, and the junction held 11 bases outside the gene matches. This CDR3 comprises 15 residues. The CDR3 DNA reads TGTGCCAGCAGCTCCAACCGGGACAGCTATCACGAGCAGTACTTC. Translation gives CASSSNRDSYHEQYF.

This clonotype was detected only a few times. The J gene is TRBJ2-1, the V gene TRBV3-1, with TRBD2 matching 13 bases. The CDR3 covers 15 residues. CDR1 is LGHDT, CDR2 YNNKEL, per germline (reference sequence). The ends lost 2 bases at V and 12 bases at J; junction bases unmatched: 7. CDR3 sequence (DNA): TGTGCCAGCAGCCAATTACCGGGACTAGCGGGGTCGCAGTTCTTC. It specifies CASSQLPGLAGSQFF.

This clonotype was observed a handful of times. The CDR3 coding sequence is TGTGCCTGGAGTGATATAAGGGGGGGCGTTTATACTGAAGCTTTCTTT. It codes for CAWSDIRGGVYTEAFF. V usage is TRBV30 and J usage is TRBJ1-1; the D gene is possibly TRBD1 (6 bases). Germline-derived CDR1 and CDR2 are GTSNPN and SVGIG (reference sequence). This CDR3 spans 16 amino acids. Trimming removed 1 base at V and 5 bases at J, with 20 bases between.